One sample yielded the 16 T cell receptor beta chains listed below, sequenced in a study of blood T cell repertoires in COVID-19. The data were produced by immunoSEQ multiplex PCR, yet TCRdb's version contains in-frame clones alone and is incomplete. The top ten hold 14% of the sample, which has more than 150,000 clones, around four fifths seen once. Sequenced material: peripheral blood. Every receptor here comes from a man between 25 and 39 years old with active or convalescent COVID-19.

The genes are TRBV28 and TRBJ1-2; no clear D. V lost 3 bases to trimming and J lost 4 bases, with 12 bases between them. This CDR3 has 14 amino acids. Germline V lookup: CDR1 MDHEN, CDR2 SYDVKM. CDR3 DNA sequence: TGTGCCAGCAGTTTGGCTCCCTCAAGCTATGGCTACACCTTC. This gives the protein CASSLAPSSYGYTF.

V and J are TRBV9 and TRBJ2-4, with a tentative D call TRBD1 (6 bases). V was pared by 0 bases and J by 5 bases, with 6 bases between. Germline-derived CDR1 and CDR2 are SGDLS and YYNGEE. CDR3 length equals 13 residues. In nucleotides, the CDR3 is TGTGCCAGCAGCGTAGAGGGGGAAAACATTCAGTACTTC. Its protein is CASSVEGENIQYF.

The J gene is TRBJ1-4, the V gene TRBV11-3, with TRBD1 matching 7 bases. The CDR3 length is 15 residues. CDR1 and CDR2 (germline): SGHNT, YENEEA. J was trimmed by 5 bases and V by 5 bases; bases with no gene match: 8. The CDR3 DNA reads as TGTGCCAGCAGCACACGGACAGGTGGAAATGAAAAACTGTTTTTT. Protein sequence: CASSTRTGGNEKLFF.

This sequence joins TRBV30 and TRBJ1-4; 8 bases match TRBD1. Germline CDR1 GTSNPN, CDR2 SVGIG (reference sequence). J gave up 3 bases and V 3 bases, and 6 bases lay outside the gene matches. The CDR3 has 15 residues. Written as DNA, the CDR3 is TGTGCCTGGAGGGGGGACAGGATGTCTAATGAAAAACTGTTTTTT. Encoded protein: CAWRGDRMSNEKLFF.

This chain uses TRBV12-1 with TRBJ2-7; the table's TRBD2 call for D was not verified on the DNA. TRBV12-1 is an annotated pseudogene. The CDR3 runs 15 residues. CDR3: CASSPGTSGRIMQYF. The CDR3 DNA is TGTGCCAGCAGCCCTGGGACTAGCGGGAGAATAATGCAGTACTTC.

In its sample, this clone was seen a few times. The CDR3 DNA is TGTGCCAGCTCACTTAGATCTACACAGGGCGACGAGCAGTACTTC. Translating it yields CASSLRSTQGDEQYF. The chain carries TRBV18 and TRBJ2-7; a possible D gene is TRBD1 (6 bases). V shed 4 bases and J shed 5 bases, with 18 bases lying between them. The CDR3 is made up of 15 amino acids. CDR1 is KGHSH and CDR2 is LQKENI in the germline V gene.

This sequence joins TRBV3-1 (or the pseudogene TRBV3-2) and TRBJ1-5; D might be TRBD1 (6 bases). This CDR3 comprises 14 residues. CDR1 is LGHDT, CDR2 YNNKEL, per germline (reference sequence). Trimming left V 4 bases short and J 4 bases short, with 11 bases between. The chain's CDR3 is CASSRTGSNQPQHF. The DNA of the CDR3 is TGTGCCAGCAGCCGTACAGGGTCGAATCAGCCCCAGCATTTT.

The gene calls are TRBV10-3 and TRBJ1-3, with a weak D call TRBD1 (6 bases). V lost 4 bases and J lost 3, with 19 bases in between. CDR1 is ENHRY, CDR2 SYGVKD, per germline. There are 17 residues in the CDR3. Here the CDR3 reads CAISGSTLSGDGNTIYF. For the CDR3, the DNA is TGTGCCATCAGTGGGTCGACCCTGTCAGGGGATGGAAACACCATATATTTT.

The genes are TRBV27 and TRBJ1-3; 9 nucleotides align to TRBD1. Germline V gene sequence: CDR1 MNHEY, CDR2 SMNVEV (reference sequence). The CDR3 sequence is 16 residues long. V dropped 0 bases and J dropped 4; count of bases not matched to a gene: 4. The CDR3 nucleotides read TGTGCCAGCAGTTTATCCGGGACAGGGTTGGGAAACACCATATATTTT. Translating it yields CASSLSGTGLGNTIYF.

This clone occurred once. The rearrangement links TRBV5-6 to TRBJ1-2; possibly TRBD1 for D (5 bases). The germline V gene has CDR1 SGHDT and CDR2 YYEEEE. The germline V and J ends were trimmed by 0 bases and 11 bases, with 8 bases remaining between them. This CDR3 region has 11 residues. The CDR3 coding sequence is TGTGCCAGCAGCTTGGATCGGGGGTACACCTTC. Residues: CASSLDRGYTF.

V is TRBV5-1 and J is TRBJ1-2; D unclear. The germline V and J ends were trimmed by 0 bases and 4 bases, with 10 bases remaining between them. Germline V gene lookup returns CDR1 SGHRS and CDR2 YFSETQ. This CDR3 has 14 residues. The CDR3: CASSLDSPSYGYTF. DNA of the CDR3: TGCGCCAGCAGCTTGGACAGCCCCTCCTATGGCTACACCTTC. The whole variable domain, filled in from reference TRBV5-1 and TRBJ1-2, reads KAGVTQTPRYLIKTRGQQVTLSCSPISGHRSVSWYQQTPGQGLQFLFEYFSETQRNKGNFPGRFSGRQFSNSRSEMNVSTLELGDSALYLCASSLDSPSYGYTFGSGTRLTVV.

The chain is built from TRBV4-1 and TRBJ2-3; D perhaps matches TRBD1 (5 bases). Germline CDR1 is MGHRA and CDR2 is YSYEKL. This CDR3 is 17 amino acids long. Trimming took off 0 bases at V and 2 bases at J, with 15 bases between the two ends. The CDR3 DNA reads as TGCGCCAGCAGCCAAGATCGGCCCGGACAAGTCACAGATACGCAGTATTTT. This gives the protein CASSQDRPGQVTDTQYF.

The chain recombines TRBV5-1 with TRBJ1-4; 7 bases fit TRBD1. The CDR3 totals 14 residues. Unmatched junction bases numbered 3, after V lost 1 base and J lost 6 bases. CDR1 and CDR2 (germline): SGHRS, YFSETQ. CDR3 sequence: CASSLNRGDEKLFF. CDR3 coding DNA: TGCGCCAGCAGCTTGAACAGGGGAGATGAAAAACTGTTTTTT.

The V gene is TRBV18, the J gene TRBJ1-5, with D maybe TRBD1 (6 bases). The ends were cut back, 3 bases at V and 11 bases at J, with 20 bases in the middle. CDR1 and CDR2 from the germline V gene are KGHSH and LQKENI. The CDR3 is 15 amino acids. CDR3 region: CASSPARDTDQSQHF. The CDR3 nucleotides are TGTGCCAGCTCACCGGCCCGGGACACGGACCAGTCCCAGCATTTT.

This clone was recorded once. V usage is TRBV25-1 and J usage is TRBJ1-2, with 9 nucleotides matching TRBD1. This CDR3 comprises 18 residues. V trimming: 5 bases; J trimming: 0 bases; junction bases outside the gene matches: 13. The V gene's germline CDR1 is MGHDK and CDR2 SYGVNS. The CDR3 DNA reads TGTGCCAGCAGTCCCCACCGCATCGGACAGGGGCCTAACTATGGCTACACCTTC. It encodes CASSPHRIGQGPNYGYTF.

The chain has TRBV10-1 and TRBJ1-3; D gene uncertain. V dropped 3 bases and J dropped 3 bases, with 3 bases sitting between them. The length of the CDR3 is 12 residues. Germline V gene data show CDR1 as WNHNN and CDR2 as SYGVQD (reference sequence). The CDR3 DNA is TGCGCCAGCAGTGACAATGGAAACACCATATATTTT. Its protein is CASSDNGNTIYF.